This TCR beta chain was observed in a study of blood T cell repertoires in COVID-19. Study summary: Sources were T cells, B-cell-depleted T cells, or PBMCs; the material itself was cDNA or gDNA.

Trimming took 4 bases from V and 6 from J; bases not matched to a gene: 8. This CDR3 has 14 amino acids. The V gene's germline CDR1 is SGHNT and CDR2 YYREEE (reference sequence). In the original analysis: Cell counts per sample came from amplifying reference gene primers. The method was immunoSEQ multiplex PCR; TCRdb's version includes in-frame clones alone and lacks a portion of them. V and J calls and clone size come straight from that table; D and trimming were deduced from the DNA. The table has some 220,000 clones, roughly nine tenths seen once. Membership in each cohort depended on participant-reported clinical history.

Sequencing input: PBMCs or T cells enriched from blood (not recorded which). V and J are TRBV5-4 and TRBJ2-7; 9 nucleotides match TRBD2. This TCR came from a woman between 18 and 29 years old in a cohort exposed to, infected with or recovered from COVID-19 (not recorded which). The CDR3 region is CASSHASGRLEQYF. The CDR3 DNA follows: TGTGCCAGCAGCCATGCCAGCGGGAGGCTCGAGCAGTACTTC.